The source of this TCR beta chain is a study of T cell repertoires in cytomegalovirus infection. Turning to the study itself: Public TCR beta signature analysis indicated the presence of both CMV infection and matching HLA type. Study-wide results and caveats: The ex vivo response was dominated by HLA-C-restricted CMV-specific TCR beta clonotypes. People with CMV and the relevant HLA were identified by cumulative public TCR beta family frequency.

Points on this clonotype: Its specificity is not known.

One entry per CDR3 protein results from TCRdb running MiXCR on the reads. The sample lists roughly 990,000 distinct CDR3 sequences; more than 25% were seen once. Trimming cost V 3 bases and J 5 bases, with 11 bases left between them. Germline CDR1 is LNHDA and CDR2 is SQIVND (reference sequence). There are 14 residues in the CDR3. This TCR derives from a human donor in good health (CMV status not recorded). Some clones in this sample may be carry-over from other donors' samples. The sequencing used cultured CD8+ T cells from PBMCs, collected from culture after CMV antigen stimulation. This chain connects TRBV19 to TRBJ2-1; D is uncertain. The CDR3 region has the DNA TGTGCCAGTAGTATGGTAGGTTCGCACAATGAGCAGTTCTTC. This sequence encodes CASSMVGSHNEQFF.